This TCR beta chain was sequenced in a study of T cells after yellow fever vaccination. Study in general: SMART-Seq v4 Ultra Low Input handled preparation of low-cell-number fractions.

On this clonotype: Antigen specificity is unknown.

With V trimmed by 4 bases and J by 5 bases, 4 bases remained unmatched. Germline lookup yields CDR1 KGHSH and CDR2 LQKENI. There are 14 residues in the CDR3. Whole-study results and caveats: Abundant bulk-population clonotypes could contaminate the FACS-sorted repertoires. Subsequent booster samples again held most clones from primary vaccination (under 98% CD4, approximately 85% CD8).

TCRdb reprocessed the 5' RACE reads with MiXCR, giving one entry per CDR3 protein. The sample records just under 600,000 distinct CDR3 sequences, approximately 12% being singletons. This sequence was found in a man aged 30 to 39 who received the YFV17D yellow fever vaccine. The V and J genes are TRBV18 and TRBJ2-7, with 11 nucleotides matching TRBD1. The sequenced sample was PBMCs, obtained on the day of the yellow fever booster vaccination. The CDR3 loop is CASSLGTGGDEQYF. The CDR3 DNA follows: TGTGCCAGCTCACTCGGGACAGGGGGGGACGAGCAGTACTTC.